Presented here are 9 T cell receptor beta chains from one specimen sequenced in a study of blood T cell repertoires in COVID-19. TCRdb's table, derived via immunoSEQ multiplex PCR, lists solely in-frame clones and lacks some. This sample yields around 230,000 clones, of which approximately 86% are seen a single time; roughly 0.69% belongs to the top ten. The specimen was peripheral blood. Source of these receptors: a middle-aged man with acute or convalescent COVID-19.

This clone was counted only a few times. The chain recombines TRBV28 with TRBJ1-1; D ambiguous. The germline gives CDR1 MDHEN, CDR2 SYDVKM. CDR3 length: 17 residues. The V and J ends lost 1 base and 3 bases respectively, with 18 bases between them. CDR3 bases: TGTGCCAGCAGTTTATCATTGGACGGTTGGAGGTACACTGAAGCTTTCTTT. Amino acid sequence: CASSLSLDGWRYTEAFF.

The V gene is TRBV5-4, the J gene TRBJ2-7; D might be TRBD2 (7 bases). Germline lookup yields CDR1 SGHNT and CDR2 YYREEE (reference sequence). Deletions cut 3 bases from V and 1 base from J, with 11 bases between. CDR3 length: 14 amino acids. The DNA for the CDR3 is TGTGCCAGCAGCTCTGAGGGGGGGTCCTACGAGCAGTACTTC. Protein: CASSSEGGSYEQYF.

This rearrangement joins TRBV28 to TRBJ2-7; 8 nucleotides match TRBD2. Per germline, CDR1 MDHEN and CDR2 SYDVKM. V shed 1 base and J 7 bases; nucleotides not matched to a gene: 9. There are 15 residues in the CDR3. The chain's CDR3 is CASSLFASGPEEQYF. DNA for the CDR3: TGTGCCAGCAGTTTATTCGCTAGCGGGCCCGAGGAGCAGTACTTC.

V usage is TRBV28 and J usage is TRBJ1-1; unclear D gene. The CDR3 has 12 amino acids. CDR1 and CDR2 from the germline V gene are MDHEN and SYDVKM. V was clipped by 1 base and J by 7 bases, with 7 bases between them. CDR3: CASSLLGNEAFF. The CDR3 nucleotides are TGTGCCAGCAGTTTATTGGGCAATGAAGCTTTCTTT. Variable domain in full (rest from reference TRBV28 and TRBJ1-1): DVKVTQSSRYLVKRTGEKVFLECVQDMDHENMFWYRQDPGLGLRLIYFSYDVKMKEKGDIPEGYSVSREKKERFSLILESASTNQTSMYLCASSLLGNEAFFGQGTRLTVV.

The rearrangement joins TRBV30 to TRBJ2-6; D is unclear. There are 12 residues in the CDR3. V lost 4 bases, J lost 3 bases, and 4 bases lay in between. Looked up from germline, CDR1 is GTSNPN and CDR2 is SVGIG (reference sequence). In DNA, the CDR3 is TGTGCCTGGACCCATGGGGCCAACGTCCTGACTTTC. This sequence encodes CAWTHGANVLTF.

This clone has more than one count but fewer than ten. The chain uses TRBV28 and TRBJ2-2; maybe TRBD1 (6 bases). Germline assignment: CDR1 MDHEN and CDR2 SYDVKM. V lost 8 bases to trimming and J lost 4 bases, with 14 bases between them. This CDR3 has 14 amino acids. CDR3 residues: CASGSQGFTGELFF. For the CDR3, the DNA is TGTGCCAGCGGGTCTCAGGGGTTCACCGGGGAGCTGTTTTTT.

This chain uses TRBV6-5 with TRBJ1-5, with D tentatively TRBD1 (6 bases). Germline-derived CDR1 and CDR2 are MNHEY and SVGAGI. CDR3 length: 15 amino acids. V was pared by 6 bases and J by 6 bases, with 18 bases between. The CDR3 coding sequence is TGTGCCAGCAGATTAGGGGGTCGTTCTGGTCAGCCCCAGCATTTT. The encoded protein is CASRLGGRSGQPQHF.

V and J are TRBV18 and TRBJ1-1; no reliable D call. CDR1 is KGHSH and CDR2 is LQKENI in the germline V gene. The length of the CDR3 is 15 residues. The V end was cut by 1 base, the J end by 2 bases, with 11 bases between. The CDR3 region has the DNA TGTGCCAGCTCACCACGGGCAGATACAAACACTGAAGCTTTCTTT. Its translation: CASSPRADTNTEAFF.

V gene TRBV19 combines with J gene TRBJ1-6; D unclear. Trimming cost V 6 bases and J 11 bases, with 14 bases left between them. This CDR3 is built from 13 residues. Germline values: CDR1 LNHDA, CDR2 SQIVND (reference sequence). This CDR3 reads CASRTKGETPLHF. Here the CDR3 DNA reads TGTGCCAGTAGAACCAAAGGAGAAACACCCCTCCACTTT.